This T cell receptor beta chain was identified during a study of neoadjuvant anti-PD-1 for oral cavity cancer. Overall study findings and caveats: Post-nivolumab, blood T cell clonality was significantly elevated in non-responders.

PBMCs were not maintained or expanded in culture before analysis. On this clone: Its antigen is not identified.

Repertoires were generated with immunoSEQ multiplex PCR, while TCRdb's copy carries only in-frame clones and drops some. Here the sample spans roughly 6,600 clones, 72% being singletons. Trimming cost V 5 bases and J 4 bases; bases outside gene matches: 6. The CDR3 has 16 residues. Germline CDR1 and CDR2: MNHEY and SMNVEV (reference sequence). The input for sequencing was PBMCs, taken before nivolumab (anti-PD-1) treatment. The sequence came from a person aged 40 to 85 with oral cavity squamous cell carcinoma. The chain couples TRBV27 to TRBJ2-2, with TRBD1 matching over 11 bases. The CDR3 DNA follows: TGTGCCAGCAGTCCGTGGACAGGGGGCGGCACCGGGGAGCTGTTTTTT. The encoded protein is CASSPWTGGGTGELFF.